This T cell receptor (beta chain) was identified during a study of blood T cell repertoires in COVID-19 (dated by TCRdb to 2018 to 2021). In terms of the full investigation: Samples covering the acute and convalescent phases of COVID-19 were provided by collaborators in the United States, Italy and Spain. The prospective study material was composed of cDNA or gDNA derived from T cells, B-cell-depleted T cells, or PBMCs. Subjects who had been exposed to COVID-19, were actively infected with it, or had recovered from it provided the deeply sampled blood TCRbeta repertoires that made up the dataset. The repertoires were released in a freely available public database intended as a resource for research on the immune response to SARS-CoV-2. Samples were obtained from the ongoing ImmuneRACE study (first 160 participants) and from 1,254 subjects provided by 6 global collaborators. A de-identified subject ID, COVID-19 status, age in years and sex were almost always included in the sample metadata. Where available, HLA class I and class II types were taken from metadata supplied by the sample provider and were not determined by assay-based typing.

TCRbeta CDR3 regions were amplified from genomic DNA by means of the immunoSEQ Assay, a bias-controlled multiplex PCR. The source study handled its data this way. The number of nucleated cells in each sample was estimated from the amplification of reference gene primers within the assay. To quantify the absolute abundance of each unique TCRbeta CDR3 rearrangement, sequence reads were collapsed and filtered. For each sample, productive Simpson clonality was calculated by taking the square root of Simpson's diversity index across productive rearrangements. The immuneACCESS repertoire file appears here via TCRdb, limited to in-frame rearrangements. These files lack a portion of the clones; in checked studies, under half of the deficit traces to unresolved V genes, and the cause of the others is not known. From that table come the V and J calls and clone size; the DNA was used to work out D and trimming. Counted in this sample were more than 300,000 clones; roughly 87% of them appeared once. Clones ranked in the top ten supply approximately 5% of the sample.

Study-wide conclusions, independent of this receptor: The amount of clinical and demographic metadata varied by source and participant and was provided uncurated.

Participants in the prospective study were aged roughly 18 to 95 years, lived in 24 United States geographic areas, and enrolled through a virtual design. In the prospective study, participants were assigned to cohorts based on the clinical history participants reported in a screening survey and a study questionnaire. Recovered participants in ImmuneRACE Cohort 3 were defined by two consecutive negative NP/OP PCR tests, clearance by a healthcare professional, or resolution of symptoms. Each participant in the prospective study had whole blood, serum and a nasopharyngeal or oropharyngeal swab collected by mobile phlebotomists. Additional blood draws and questionnaires over a 2-month period could optionally be provided by prospective study participants. Before DNA extraction, prospective study blood samples were shipped either frozen or at room temperature. Details on this clone: Its antigen is currently not known. No per-base quality is available; no much larger clone lies one base away.

Trimming accounts for 0 bases at V and 5 bases at J, while the number of junction bases matched to no gene is 18. Looking up the germline V gene yields CDR1 SGHTA and CDR2 FQGNSA. The CDR3 runs 20 amino acids, cysteine and phenylalanine included. Only the CDR3 portion is preserved as DNA: 60 bases, with reading frame beginning at the first base. The sequenced material came from PBMCs or T cells enriched from blood (not recorded which). In this chain, TRBV7-2 is recombined with TRBJ1-5, with 8 middle bases fitting TRBD1. The clonotype comes from a woman younger than 45 who had recovered from COVID-19. The nucleotide sequence reads as follows: TGTGCCAGCAGCTTAGCGTTCCCCCACATCACAGGGGGTGGGGATCAGCCCCAGCATTTT. Its protein reads: CASSLAFPHITGGGDQPQHF.